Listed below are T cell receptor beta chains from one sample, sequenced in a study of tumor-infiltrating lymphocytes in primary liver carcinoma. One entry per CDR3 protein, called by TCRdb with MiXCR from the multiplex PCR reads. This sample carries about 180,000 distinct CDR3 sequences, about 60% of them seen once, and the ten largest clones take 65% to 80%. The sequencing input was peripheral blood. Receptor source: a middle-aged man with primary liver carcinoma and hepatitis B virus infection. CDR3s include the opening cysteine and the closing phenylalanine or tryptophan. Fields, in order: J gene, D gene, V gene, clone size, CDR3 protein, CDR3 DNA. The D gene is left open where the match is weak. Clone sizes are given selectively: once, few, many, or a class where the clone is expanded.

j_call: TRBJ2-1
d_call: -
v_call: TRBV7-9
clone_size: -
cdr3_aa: CASSLRDISYNEQFF
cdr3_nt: TGTGCCAGCAGCCTACGGGACATCTCCTACAATGAGCAGTTCTTC

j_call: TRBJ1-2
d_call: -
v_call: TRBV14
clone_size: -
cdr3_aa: CASSRTATGGYTF
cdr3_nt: TGTGCCAGCAGCCGGACCGCGACGGGCGGCTACACCTTC

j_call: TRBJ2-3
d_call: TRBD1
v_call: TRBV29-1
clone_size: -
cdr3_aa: CSIGQVYGDTQYF
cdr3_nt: TGCAGCATCGGACAGGTGTATGGAGATACGCAGTATTTT

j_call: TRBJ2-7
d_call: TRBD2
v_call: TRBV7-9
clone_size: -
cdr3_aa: CASSLGLSYGLAETPYEQYF
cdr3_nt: TGTGCCAGCAGCTTAGGATTGAGTTACGGACTAGCGGAAACGCCCTACGAGCAGTACTTC

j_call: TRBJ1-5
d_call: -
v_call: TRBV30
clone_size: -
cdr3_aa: CAWSRQSQGAQPQHF
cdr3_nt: TGTGCCTGGAGTCGTCAGTCACAGGGTGCGCAGCCCCAGCATTTT

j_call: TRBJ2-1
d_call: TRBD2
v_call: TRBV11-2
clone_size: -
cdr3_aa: CASSRSLAEYDEQFF
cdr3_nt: TGTGCCAGTAGCCGAAGCCTAGCGGAGTACGATGAGCAGTTCTTC

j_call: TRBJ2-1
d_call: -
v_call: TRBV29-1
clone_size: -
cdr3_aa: CSVEDISGALLPHDEQFF
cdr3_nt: TGCAGCGTTGAAGATATCTCGGGGGCTCTCCTACCCCACGATGAGCAGTTCTTC

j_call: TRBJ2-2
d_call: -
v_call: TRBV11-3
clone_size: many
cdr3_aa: CASSLDPESGELFF
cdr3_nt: TGTGCCAGCAGCTTAGATCCAGAGTCCGGGGAGCTGTTTTTT

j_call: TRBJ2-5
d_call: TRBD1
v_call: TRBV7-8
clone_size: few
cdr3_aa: CASSSHRGTQETQYF
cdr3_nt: TGTGCCAGCAGTTCTCACAGGGGGACCCAAGAGACCCAGTACTTC

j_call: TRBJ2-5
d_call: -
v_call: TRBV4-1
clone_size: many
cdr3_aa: CASSQGYLGTKRETQYF
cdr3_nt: TGCGCCAGCAGCCAAGGCTATCTGGGGACGAAAAGGGAGACCCAGTACTTC

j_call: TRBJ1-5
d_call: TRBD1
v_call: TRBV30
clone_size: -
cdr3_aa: CAWTRGQGERGNQPQHF
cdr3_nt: TGTGCCTGGACCCGGGGACAGGGGGAAAGGGGCAATCAGCCCCAGCATTTT

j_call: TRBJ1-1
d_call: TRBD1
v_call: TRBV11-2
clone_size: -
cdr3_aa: CASSRIGGQGFGAEAFF
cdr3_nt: TGTGCCAGCAGCCGAATAGGGGGACAGGGGTTCGGCGCTGAAGCTTTCTTT

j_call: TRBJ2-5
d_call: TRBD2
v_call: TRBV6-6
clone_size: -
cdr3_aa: CASSDGGGQETQYF
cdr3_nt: TGTGCCAGCAGTGACGGCGGGGGGCAAGAGACCCAGTATTTC

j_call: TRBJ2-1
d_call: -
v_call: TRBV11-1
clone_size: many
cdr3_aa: CASSTYNEQFF
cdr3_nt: TGTGCCAGCAGCACCTACAATGAGCAGTTCTTC